This record covers a single TCR beta chain. The junction does not match germline at one end; this may be a read error. Other DNA sequences within the sample encode an identical CDR3. The entry originates in a study of cytomegalovirus exposure and HLA in healthy donors. The CDR3 totals 13 residues. Germline-derived CDR1 and CDR2 are SGHAT and FQNNGV. The PCR ran on 60 Vbeta and 13 Jbeta primers. Data came from immunoSEQ multiplex PCR; TCRdb stores just in-frame clones and leaves some out. The sample carries around 180,000 clones, around 82% recorded once. Sequences were obtained from PBMCs. The chain recombines TRBV11-2 with TRBJ2-7, with a possible D match to TRBD1 (5 bases). This TCR was sampled from a man aged 18 to 30 in good health and CMV-seronegative. The CDR3 is CASSFRQWYEQYF. For the CDR3, the DNA is TGCGCCAGCAGCTTTAGACAGTGGTACGAGCAGTACTTC.